The next 22 T cell receptor beta chains were all read from a single sample in a study of blood T cell repertoires in COVID-19 (dated by TCRdb to between 2020 and 2021). Library preparation was by the immunoSEQ multiplex PCR assay. TCRdb took over this immuneACCESS table, retaining in-frame rearrangements with V and J assigned. Such tables are incomplete; in checked studies, under half of the missing clones stem from an unresolved V gene, and the remainder is unexplained. This sample has 100,000 to 130,000 clones in its table, and around 64% of those were observed once. Roughly 2% of the sample is in the top ten clones. Material: peripheral blood. Every receptor here comes from a woman aged 40 to 50 with acute or convalescent COVID-19.

The CDR3 DNA sequence: TGTGCCAGTAATCTATTCGGGATCATGAACACTGAAGCTTTCTTT. Amino acids: CASNLFGIMNTEAFF. V is TRBV19 and J is TRBJ1-1; no reliable D call. This CDR3 spans 15 amino acids. The V gene's germline CDR1 is LNHDA and CDR2 SQIVND (reference sequence). With 7 bases removed from V and 0 bases from J, the gap between germline ends came to 15 bases.

At least ten counts were recorded for this clone. The rearrangement joins TRBV4-2 to TRBJ1-4; D might be TRBD1 (5 bases). There are 16 residues in the CDR3. V lost 4 bases to trimming and J lost 0 bases, with 12 bases between them. CDR1 and CDR2 (germline): LGHNA, YNFKEQ. The CDR3 protein is CASSRGEGPTNEKLFF. The CDR3 nucleotides are TGTGCCAGCAGCCGGGGGGAGGGGCCAACTAATGAAAAACTGTTTTTT.

The rearrangement links TRBV6-2 or TRBV6-3 to TRBJ2-3; 9 bases fit TRBD2. Germline CDR1 is MNHEY and CDR2 is SVGEGT. The V segment lost 6 bases and the J segment 2 bases; nucleotides outside the gene matches: 6. The CDR3 extends over 15 amino acids. The CDR3 protein is CASSPGTSSTDTQYF. In DNA form, the CDR3 reads TGTGCCAGCAGCCCCGGGACTAGCTCCACAGATACGCAGTATTTT.

The chain recombines TRBV6-5 with TRBJ2-2; 9 nucleotides agree with TRBD2. Per germline, CDR1 MNHEY and CDR2 SVGAGI. Trimming took 0 bases from V and 4 from J; bases not matched to a gene: 0. CDR3 length: 15 residues. Here the CDR3 reads CASSYSAGGTGELFF. CDR3 in DNA: TGTGCCAGCAGTTACTCAGCGGGGGGCACCGGGGAGCTGTTTTTT.

V and J are TRBV7-9 and TRBJ2-3, with 11 bases fitting TRBD2. This CDR3 is 16 amino acids long. Looked up from germline, CDR1 is SEHNR and CDR2 is FQNEAQ (reference sequence). Trimming took 5 bases from V and 3 from J; bases not matched to a gene: 7. The CDR3 sequence is CASSGDSGGGTDTQYF. The CDR3 DNA reads as TGTGCCAGCAGCGGAGATAGCGGGGGGGGAACAGATACGCAGTATTTT.

The rearrangement links TRBV5-1 to TRBJ2-3; D remains ambiguous. Germline CDR1 reads SGHRS; CDR2 reads YFSETQ. CDR3 size: 18 residues. V lost 4 bases to trimming and J lost 1 base, with 22 bases between them. DNA for the CDR3: TGCGCCAGCAGCCCATCAGCAGGCGCGCCCAAGGGCACAGATACGCAGTATTTT. Its translation is CASSPSAGAPKGTDTQYF.

This chain links TRBV11-1 with TRBJ2-5; D is ambiguous. V gave up 3 bases and J gave up 5 bases, with 10 bases separating them. The CDR3 length is 13 residues. Germline lookup yields CDR1 SGHAT and CDR2 FQDESV (reference sequence). CDR3: CASSFLAAETQYF. Here the CDR3 DNA reads TGTGCCAGCAGCTTCTTGGCGGCGGAGACCCAGTACTTC.

The chain couples TRBV7-8 to TRBJ1-6; 10 bases are a match to TRBD1. The CDR3 spans 15 residues. V shed 3 bases and J 7 bases; nucleotides not matched to a gene: 3. Germline CDR1 SGHVS, CDR2 FQNEAQ. CDR3 DNA: TGTGCCAGCAGCTTTTCGGGACAGGGGAATTCACCCCTCCACTTT. It translates to CASSFSGQGNSPLHF.

The chain is built from TRBV30 and TRBJ2-2; D gene ambiguous. In germline, CDR1 is GTSNPN, CDR2 SVGIG (reference sequence). The CDR3 contains 15 residues. V was trimmed by 0 bases and J by 6 bases, leaving 14 bases between them. The CDR3 sequence: CAWSVGIGSAGELFF. In DNA, the CDR3 is TGTGCCTGGAGTGTGGGCATAGGCTCGGCCGGGGAGCTGTTTTTT.

V and J are TRBV6-5 and TRBJ1-1, with 9 bases lining up with TRBD1. V gave up 7 bases and J gave up 4 bases; unmatched junction bases: 4. Germline-derived CDR1 and CDR2 are MNHEY and SVGAGI. This CDR3 region has 13 residues. CDR3 nucleotide sequence: TGTGCCAGCAAAAGGACAGGGGTCACTGAAGCTTTCTTT. Translation gives CASKRTGVTEAFF.

The chain has TRBV18 and TRBJ2-2; D may be TRBD1 (6 bases). The V gene's germline CDR1 is KGHSH and CDR2 LQKENI. V lost 2 bases and J lost 5, with 9 bases in between. The CDR3 contains 14 residues. DNA for the CDR3: TGTGCCAGCTCACCAGGACAGAAAACCGGGGAGCTGTTTTTT. Its protein product is CASSPGQKTGELFF.

The chain is built from TRBV18 and TRBJ1-5; D not certain. Trimming stripped 1 base from V and 8 bases from J, with 9 bases between. The CDR3 covers 13 residues. The germline gives CDR1 KGHSH, CDR2 LQKENI. The DNA of the CDR3 is TGTGCCAGCTCACCACTTGCGGAGGAGCCCCAGCATTTT. This gives the protein CASSPLAEEPQHF.

In its sample, this clone was seen once. The gene calls are TRBV5-1 and TRBJ2-5; TRBD2 agrees at 13 bases. The CDR3 has 17 amino acids. V was pared by 2 bases and J by 1 base, with 5 bases of the junction left unmatched. In germline, CDR1 is SGHRS, CDR2 YFSETQ. The CDR3 loop is CASSLGLAGELQETQYF. The CDR3 DNA reads TGCGCCAGCAGCTTAGGACTAGCGGGGGAACTCCAAGAGACCCAGTACTTC.

The rearrangement joins TRBV7-2 to TRBJ2-5; D unresolved. Looked up from germline, CDR1 is SGHTA and CDR2 is FQGNSA. Deletions cut 4 bases from V and 5 bases from J, with 14 bases between. The length of the CDR3 is 14 residues. The chain's CDR3 is CASSSSLTKETQYF. CDR3 in DNA: TGTGCCAGCAGCTCCTCCCTAACCAAGGAGACCCAGTACTTC.

This clone was seen ten or more times. The rearrangement uses TRBV27 and TRBJ2-5; D possibly corresponds to TRBD2 (7 bases). CDR1 is MNHEY, CDR2 SMNVEV, per germline (reference sequence). The CDR3 runs to 17 residues. V dropped 4 bases and J dropped 2 bases, with 20 bases sitting between them. The CDR3 sequence: CASSYSGRGLSQETQYF. The CDR3 DNA follows: TGTGCCAGCAGTTATAGTGGGCGGGGGCTGTCGCAAGAGACCCAGTACTTC.

The chain recombines TRBV19 with TRBJ1-2, with D possibly being TRBD1 (6 bases). V was pared by 1 base and J by 7 bases, with 10 bases between. Germline lookup yields CDR1 LNHDA and CDR2 SQIVND (reference sequence). This CDR3 spans 13 amino acids. CDR3 DNA: TGTGCCAGTAGTATAGCCTTACAGGGTGGCTACACCTTC. It is translated as CASSIALQGGYTF.

The chain carries TRBV27 and TRBJ1-1; 8 nucleotides agree with TRBD1. CDR1 and CDR2 from the germline V gene are MNHEY and SMNVEV (reference sequence). The CDR3 is 14 residues long. V lost 6 bases and J lost 5; bases outside the gene matches: 8. For the CDR3, the DNA is TGTGCCAGCAGGCGAACAGGGGGGGGGACTGAAGCTTTCTTT. This codes for CASRRTGGGTEAFF.

This clone was seen just once. V usage is TRBV19 and J usage is TRBJ1-5, with D possibly being TRBD1 (6 bases). The CDR3 extends over 15 amino acids. CDR1 and CDR2 (germline): LNHDA, SQIVND (reference sequence). V was cut by 5 bases and J by 1 base, with 12 bases left in between. The CDR3: CASSAGTNSNQPQHF. The CDR3 DNA reads as TGTGCCAGTAGTGCCGGGACAAACAGCAATCAGCCCCAGCATTTT.

CDR3 sequence (DNA): TGCAGCGTCCCACCGAAAGGACTAGCGGGGGGGACTAGGGACATTCAGTACTTC. It translates to CSVPPKGLAGGTRDIQYF. The chain has TRBV29-1 and TRBJ2-4; TRBD2 matches 15 bases. V was pared by 6 bases and J by 8 bases, with 17 bases of the junction left unmatched. Looked up from germline, CDR1 is SQVTM and CDR2 is ANQGSEA. The CDR3 extends over 18 amino acids.

The chain has TRBV6-1 and TRBJ1-6, with 7 bases matching TRBD1. CDR3 length: 15 residues. Germline lookup yields CDR1 MNHNS and CDR2 SASEGT. J gave up 4 bases and V 1 base, and 1 base lay outside the gene matches. In DNA, the CDR3 is TGTGCCAGCAGTGAAGAGGACAGGTATAATTCACCCCTCCACTTT. Amino acid sequence: CASSEEDRYNSPLHF.

In its sample, this clone was seen a few times. J is TRBJ1-3 and V is TRBV5-1; possible D gene TRBD1, 5 bases. The V and J ends lost 0 bases and 3 bases respectively, with 13 bases between them. Germline assignment: CDR1 SGHRS and CDR2 YFSETQ. CDR3 length: 16 residues. CDR3 coding DNA: TGCGCCAGCAGCTTGGCCGGGGGAGGGTATGGAAACACCATATATTTT. Its protein is CASSLAGGGYGNTIYF.

The chain carries TRBV4-3 and TRBJ1-5, with D perhaps matching TRBD1 (6 bases). V lost 0 bases, J lost 3 bases, and 12 bases lay in between. In germline, CDR1 is LGHNA, CDR2 YSLEER. This CDR3 has 16 residues. The CDR3 nucleotides are TGCGCCAGCAGCCAAGAGAGGGGACAATTCAATCAGCCCCAGCATTTT. This encodes CASSQERGQFNQPQHF.